This T cell receptor delta chain was recovered during a study of gamma-delta T cells after stem cell transplantation. V was pared by 3 bases and J by 0 bases, with 22 bases of the junction left unmatched. Per germline, CDR1 TSWWSYY and CDR2 QGS. This CDR3 has 23 residues. TCRdb reanalysed the RT-PCR reads via CATT. The sample shows about 1,300 delta-chain clones, roughly 2.3% of them seen only once. This clone is medium-sized in the sample. Other DNA sequences within the sample encode an identical CDR3. The TCR was taken from a human donor. It is not recorded whose cells these are; they may come from a transplant donor. The V and J genes are TRDV1 and TRDJ1; 13 bases are shared with TRDD3. Specimen: gamma-delta T cells. CDR3 sequence (DNA): TGTGCTCTTGGGGACGCTCGAACCCGACGACTGTACTGGGGGATACGATACACCGATAAACTCATCTTT. As protein: CALGDARTRRLYWGIRYTDKLIF.